A single sample gave rise to the 30 T cell receptor beta chains below, sequenced in a study of graft-versus-host responses after intestinal transplantation. Data came from immunoSEQ multiplex PCR; TCRdb stores just in-frame clones and leaves some out. The sample yields around 100,000 clones, more than 85% seen once. No antigens are known for them. The sequencing used unstimulated CD4+ T cells sorted from spleen or lymph node cells, collected before transplant. The source is a human donor who was the organ donor for an intestinal transplant.

The V and J genes are TRBV6-1 and TRBJ1-2; D is perhaps TRBD1 (5 bases). Trimming stripped 3 bases from V and 4 bases from J, with 9 bases between. There are 13 residues in the CDR3. In germline, CDR1 is MNHNS, CDR2 SASEGT. The CDR3 spells CASSESGGYGYTF. The CDR3 DNA reads TGTGCCAGCAGTGAGAGCGGGGGCTATGGCTACACCTTC.

The genes are TRBV25-1 and TRBJ2-3; TRBD1 or TRBD2 may be the D gene (5 bases each). CDR1 is MGHDK, CDR2 SYGVNS, per germline. CDR3 size: 13 residues. The germline V and J ends were trimmed by 6 bases and 6 bases, with 13 bases remaining between them. The CDR3 spells CASSPTKGDTQYF. CDR3 coding DNA: TGTGCCAGCAGCCCGACTAAGGGGGATACGCAGTATTTT.

The CDR3 nucleotides are TGTGCCAGTAGTGCCCCAATTTCCGGGGGCACTGAAGCTTTCTTT. Its translation is CASSAPISGGTEAFF. The chain carries TRBV19 and TRBJ1-1; D is perhaps TRBD1 (5 bases). CDR1 is LNHDA, CDR2 SQIVND, per germline (reference sequence). V was pared by 5 bases and J by 4 bases, with 17 bases between. The CDR3 is 15 amino acids.

The chain couples TRBV10-3 to TRBJ1-2; 7 bases are a match to TRBD1. The V gene's germline CDR1 is ENHRY and CDR2 SYGVKD. The CDR3 contains 17 residues. J was trimmed by 4 bases and V by 6 bases; bases with no gene match: 17. The CDR3 nucleotides are TGTGCCATCAGGGTACAACAGGGGAGGGTGGATAGCTATGGCTACACCTTC. It encodes CAIRVQQGRVDSYGYTF.

The chain employs TRBV30 and TRBJ1-6, with 7 positions matching TRBD1. CDR1 is GTSNPN and CDR2 is SVGIG in the germline V gene (reference sequence). The CDR3 is made up of 14 amino acids. V trimming: 2 bases; J trimming: 10 bases; junction bases outside the gene matches: 8. The DNA for the CDR3 is TGTGCCTGGAGTCCCGGACAGGTTGAGTCACCCCTCCACTTT. It is translated as CAWSPGQVESPLHF.

CDR3 residues: CASSAGTGSGANVLTF. In DNA form, the CDR3 reads TGTGCCAGCAGTGCCGGGACGGGTTCTGGGGCCAACGTCCTGACTTTC. The chain employs TRBV6-1 and TRBJ2-6; D possibly uses TRBD1 or TRBD2 (5 bases each). The CDR3 runs to 16 residues. Germline loops: CDR1 MNHNS, CDR2 SASEGT. The V end lost 4 bases, the J end lost 1 base, and 11 bases lay between the germline ends.

The V gene is TRBV6-5, the J gene TRBJ2-6; tentative D call: TRBD2 (6 bases). The CDR3 length is 16 residues. The germline V gene encodes CDR1 MNHEY and CDR2 SVGAGI. V gave up 0 bases and J gave up 0 bases, with 6 bases separating them. In DNA, the CDR3 is TGTGCCAGCAGTTACTCGGGGGGCTCTGGGGCCAACGTCCTGACTTTC. This gives the protein CASSYSGGSGANVLTF.

The chain employs TRBV5-8 and TRBJ1-5, with D possibly matching TRBD1 (5 bases). This CDR3 has 17 residues. Germline lookup yields CDR1 SGHTS and CDR2 YDEGEE. V lost 7 bases to trimming and J lost 6 bases, with 26 bases between them. The CDR3 DNA is TGTGCCAGCTCAATCTTTGGAGGGGTGAGGGTCAGTCAGCCCCAGCATTTT. Protein sequence: CASSIFGGVRVSQPQHF.

V is TRBV6-5 and J is TRBJ1-2, with 7 bases aligning to TRBD1. V dropped 7 bases and J dropped 5; count of bases not matched to a gene: 10. Germline V gives CDR1 MNHEY, CDR2 SVGAGI. The CDR3 totals 14 residues. The CDR3 spells CASTRTGTEYGYTF. The DNA of the CDR3 is TGTGCCAGCACAAGAACCGGGACAGAGTATGGCTACACCTTC.

This chain joins TRBV30 and TRBJ2-5; maybe TRBD2 (6 bases). Germline V CDR1 and CDR2: GTSNPN, SVGIG (reference sequence). The CDR3 length is 16 residues. V lost 3 bases and J 5 bases, leaving 22 bases between the germline ends. The CDR3 is CAWSPGGDPEEETQYF. The CDR3 DNA reads as TGTGCCTGGAGCCCCGGGGGAGATCCCGAGGAGGAGACCCAGTACTTC.

Only one count was recorded for this clone. The chain recombines TRBV6-6 with TRBJ2-7; 11 bases are shared with TRBD1. Trimming removed 3 bases from V and 2 bases from J; junction bases left unmatched: 3. Germline CDR1 reads MNHNY; CDR2 reads SVGAGI (reference sequence). The CDR3 has 15 amino acids. The CDR3 region has the DNA TGTGCCAGCAGTTATTTGGGACAGGGGGCCTACGAGCAGTACTTC. Its translation is CASSYLGQGAYEQYF.

The rearrangement links TRBV5-1 to TRBJ2-2, with 7 bases fitting TRBD2. This CDR3 region has 16 residues. Germline trimming cut 5 bases from V and 0 bases from J; bases unmatched to any gene: 7. Germline-derived CDR1 and CDR2 are SGHRS and YFSETQ. CDR3 in DNA: TGCGCCAGCAGATCGGACCGGGGGGCGAACACCGGGGAGCTGTTTTTT. This sequence encodes CASRSDRGANTGELFF.

The chain has TRBV28 and TRBJ2-3; 9 bases fit TRBD2. With 3 bases clipped from V and 0 bases from J, the junction kept 10 bases outside the gene matches. CDR1 is MDHEN, CDR2 SYDVKM, per germline. CDR3 length: 18 amino acids. The CDR3 sequence is CASSFFSGGYSSTDTQYF. CDR3 nucleotides: TGTGCCAGCAGTTTTTTTAGCGGGGGCTACTCTAGCACAGATACGCAGTATTTT.

J is TRBJ1-2 and V is TRBV28; tentative D call: TRBD1 (6 bases). The CDR3 sequence is 13 residues long. The germline gives CDR1 MDHEN, CDR2 SYDVKM. The V end was cut by 5 bases, the J end by 8 bases, with 15 bases between. CDR3 residues: CASSPPGGGGYTF. DNA for the CDR3: TGTGCCAGCAGTCCCCCAGGAGGGGGAGGCTACACCTTC.

This chain joins TRBV5-1 and TRBJ2-3, with 9 bases matching TRBD2. Trimming cost V 0 bases and J 6 bases; bases outside gene matches: 5. The length of the CDR3 is 15 residues. In germline, CDR1 is SGHRS, CDR2 YFSETQ. CDR3 nucleotides: TGCGCCAGCAGCTTGGCTAGCGGGGTAGGCGATACGCAGTATTTT. Its protein product is CASSLASGVGDTQYF.

This chain connects TRBV30 to TRBJ1-1; D call uncertain. V lost 5 bases and J 0 bases, leaving 13 bases between the germline ends. Per germline, CDR1 GTSNPN and CDR2 SVGIG (reference sequence). There are 14 residues in the CDR3. In DNA, the CDR3 is TGTGCCTGGGGTACCATTACCATGAACACTGAAGCTTTCTTT. The encoded protein is CAWGTITMNTEAFF.

CDR3 sequence reads: CASSPPNIGRLEQYF. The CDR3 DNA is TGTGCCAGCTCACCACCTAACATCGGGCGGCTCGAGCAGTACTTC. The genes are TRBV18 and TRBJ2-7; D remains ambiguous. The V and J ends lost 0 bases and 6 bases respectively, with 15 bases between them. The germline CDR1 and CDR2 sequences are KGHSH and LQKENI. CDR3 length: 15 residues.

The chain joins TRBV19 to TRBJ1-4, with D tentatively TRBD1 (5 bases). The CDR3 totals 13 residues. Germline V CDR1 and CDR2: LNHDA, SQIVND (reference sequence). Trimming removed 4 bases at V and 7 bases at J, with 10 bases between. In nucleotides, the CDR3 is TGTGCCAGTAGTAGCACAGGTATTGAAAAACTGTTTTTT. Translating it yields CASSSTGIEKLFF.

The V and J genes are TRBV5-4 and TRBJ2-5, with 9 positions matching TRBD1. The V segment lost 0 bases and the J segment 5 bases; nucleotides outside the gene matches: 2. Germline V lookup: CDR1 SGHNT, CDR2 YYREEE (reference sequence). This CDR3 is 14 amino acids long. CDR3 sequence: CASSLDRGQETQYF. The CDR3, as DNA: TGTGCCAGCAGCTTGGACAGGGGGCAGGAGACCCAGTACTTC. Combining the CDR3 with reference TRBV5-4 and TRBJ2-5 gives the whole variable domain ETGVTQSPTHLIKTRGQQVTLRCSSQSGHNTVSWYQQALGQGPQFIFQYYREEENGRGNFPPRFSGLQFPNYSSELNVNALELDDSALYLCASSLDRGQETQYFGPGTRLLVL.

The J gene is TRBJ1-2, the V gene TRBV6-4; 9 bases match TRBD1. The CDR3 is 15 amino acids. Losses at the gene ends were 4 bases for V and 2 bases for J; bases not matched to a gene: 5. The germline V gene encodes CDR1 MRHNA and CDR2 SNTAGT. CDR3 amino acids: CASSATGGANYGYTF. The CDR3 nucleotides are TGTGCCAGCAGTGCAACAGGGGGCGCGAACTATGGCTACACCTTC.

The chain carries TRBV13 and TRBJ2-5, with D tentatively TRBD2 (5 bases). Germline loops: CDR1 PRHDT, CDR2 FYEKMQ (reference sequence). Between the trimmed V and J ends, which lost 0 bases and 4 bases, there was a span of 6 bases. The CDR3 is 13 residues long. DNA of the CDR3: TGTGCCAGCAGCTTAGGGGGGAGAGAGACCCAGTACTTC. Translation: CASSLGGRETQYF.

The CDR3, as DNA: TGTGCCAGTAGTATAGATGGTCCCCCAGAGCTGTTTTTT. Translation gives CASSIDGPPELFF. The V and J genes are TRBV19 and TRBJ2-2; no clear D. The CDR3 is 13 residues long. V was trimmed by 0 bases and J by 11 bases, leaving 10 bases between them. CDR1 is LNHDA, CDR2 SQIVND, per germline (reference sequence). The whole variable domain, filled in from reference TRBV19 and TRBJ2-2, reads DGGITQSPKYLFRKEGQNVTLSCEQNLNHDAMYWYRQDPGQGLRLIYYSQIVNDFQKGDIAEGYSVSREKKESFPLTVTSAQKNPTAFYLCASSIDGPPELFFGEGSRLTVL.

The chain combines TRBV10-3 with TRBJ1-5; 11 positions agree with TRBD1. The CDR3 runs to 15 residues. V trimming: 3 bases; J trimming: 7 bases; junction bases outside the gene matches: 5. The V gene's germline CDR1 is ENHRY and CDR2 SYGVKD. In nucleotides, the CDR3 is TGTGCCATCAGTGAAGGACAGGGGGCAGGACAGCCCCAGCATTTT. Amino acid sequence: CAISEGQGAGQPQHF.

V usage is TRBV9 and J usage is TRBJ2-6, with 8 bases identical to TRBD1. The CDR3 loop spans 17 amino acids. The V gene end was trimmed by 3 bases and the J gene end by 4 bases; junction bases not matched to a gene: 9. The V gene's germline CDR1 is SGDLS and CDR2 YYNGEE. The CDR3 DNA sequence: TGTGCCAGCAGCGGACAGACAGGGGCCATGGGGGCCAACGTCCTGACTTTC. Protein product: CASSGQTGAMGANVLTF. The entire variable domain, with the rest obtained from reference TRBV9 and TRBJ2-6, is as follows: DSGVTQTPKHLITATGQRVTLRCSPRSGDLSVYWYQQSLDQGLQFLIQYYNGEERAKGNILERFSAQQFPDLHSELNLSSLELGDSALYFCASSGQTGAMGANVLTFGAGSRLTVL.

This chain links TRBV19 with TRBJ2-6; D not certain. CDR3 length equals 15 residues. CDR1 and CDR2 from the germline V gene are LNHDA and SQIVND (reference sequence). The germline V and J ends were trimmed by 3 bases and 3 bases, with 9 bases remaining between them. DNA for the CDR3: TGTGCCAGTAGTATGAGGCAGTATGGGGCCAACGTCCTGACTTTC. This codes for CASSMRQYGANVLTF.

The chain recombines TRBV5-1 with TRBJ2-5; tentatively, D is TRBD1 or TRBD2 (5 bases each). Per the germline V gene, CDR1 is SGHRS and CDR2 is YFSETQ. V was clipped by 5 bases and J by 0 bases, with 20 bases between them. CDR3 length: 17 residues. CDR3 in amino acids: CASRTLKGSGNQETQYF. The CDR3 nucleotides are TGCGCCAGCAGAACGTTAAAGGGGAGCGGAAACCAAGAGACCCAGTACTTC.

The chain uses TRBV7-2 and TRBJ2-7; 10 positions agree with TRBD2. Trimming at V came to 6 bases and at J to 2 bases, leaving 10 bases not matched to a gene. CDR1 SGHTA and CDR2 FQGNSA come from the germline V gene. The CDR3 is made up of 16 amino acids. The CDR3 sequence: CASRLMLAGAAYEQYF. The CDR3 DNA reads TGTGCCAGCAGGTTGATGCTAGCGGGGGCCGCCTACGAGCAGTACTTC.

The V call is TRBV11-1, the J call TRBJ2-7, with D maybe TRBD1 (5 bases). The CDR3 length is 14 residues. Trimming pared 1 base from V and 5 bases from J, leaving 12 bases between. CDR1 is SGHAT, CDR2 FQDESV, per germline (reference sequence). CDR3 sequence (DNA): TGTGCCAGCAGCTTAGGAGCAGGGAACAACGAGCAGTACTTC. Translated: CASSLGAGNNEQYF.

This clone was observed once. The chain couples TRBV20-1 to TRBJ1-1; D not certain. The CDR3 has 10 amino acids. Germline CDR1 and CDR2: DFQATT and SNEGSKA (reference sequence). V was shortened by 4 bases and J by 6 bases, with 6 bases between the two germline ends. CDR3 region: CSAIRAEAFF. Written as DNA, the CDR3 is TGCAGTGCTATTCGAGCTGAAGCTTTCTTT.

The chain uses TRBV11-2 and TRBJ1-6; D ambiguous. CDR3 size: 13 residues. Germline V gene data show CDR1 as SGHAT and CDR2 as FQNNGV. V was clipped by 3 bases and J by 10 bases, with 10 bases between them. The CDR3 here is CASSLGEISPLHF. As DNA, the CDR3 is TGTGCCAGCAGCTTGGGAGAAATATCACCCCTCCACTTT.